A single sample gave rise to the 11 T cell receptor beta chains below, sequenced in a study of neurological immune-mediated disorders. TCRdb used MiXCR to reprocess the 5' RACE reads, holding one entry per CDR3 protein. The table has 35,000 to 50,000 distinct CDR3 sequences, around 13% seen once. Sequenced: CD4+ T cells from blood. These receptors originate from a woman aged 60-75 years with HTLV-1-associated myelopathy (HAM/TSP).

The CDR3, as DNA: TGCAGTGCCGTGCGGACAGCCATGGATACTGAAGCTTTCTTT. It codes for CSAVRTAMDTEAFF. This chain connects TRBV20-1 to TRBJ1-1, with D maybe TRBD1 (6 bases). The V end was cut by 6 bases, the J end by 5 bases, with 19 bases between. The CDR3 covers 14 residues. CDR1 and CDR2 from the germline V gene are DFQATT and SNEGSKA (reference sequence).

This clonotype came up many times. The chain is built from TRBV20-1 and TRBJ2-5; TRBD2 aligns across 9 bases. This CDR3 has 13 residues. Germline trimming cut 1 base from V and 5 bases from J; bases unmatched to any gene: 2. Germline V CDR1 and CDR2: DFQATT, SNEGSKA (reference sequence). The CDR3 sequence: CSARGGGAETQYF. Here the CDR3 DNA reads TGCAGTGCTAGAGGCGGGGGGGCTGAGACCCAGTACTTC.

The gene calls are TRBV5-1 and TRBJ2-1; possibly TRBD2 for D (5 bases). V lost 2 bases to trimming and J lost 7 bases, with 19 bases between them. The length of the CDR3 is 16 residues. CDR1 is SGHRS and CDR2 is YFSETQ in the germline V gene. This CDR3 reads CASSFRGAGGENEQFF. In nucleotides, the CDR3 is TGCGCCAGCAGCTTCCGGGGAGCCGGTGGGGAGAATGAGCAGTTCTTC.

This clonotype was detected ten times or more. The V gene is TRBV6-1, the J gene TRBJ1-5, with a tentative D call TRBD1 (5 bases). The V gene lost 4 bases and the J gene lost 5 bases, with 9 bases spanning the gap. The CDR3 loop spans 13 amino acids. Germline CDR1 reads MNHNS; CDR2 reads SASEGT. The CDR3 sequence: CASSGTGDQPQHF. In DNA form, the CDR3 reads TGTGCCAGCAGTGGGACGGGGGATCAGCCCCAGCATTTT.

This clonotype was detected many times. V gene TRBV6-5 combines with J gene TRBJ2-3; 7 bases are a match to TRBD2. CDR3 length equals 15 residues. The germline V gene has CDR1 MNHEY and CDR2 SVGAGI. Losses at the gene ends were 4 bases for V and 7 bases for J; bases not matched to a gene: 11. The CDR3 loop is CASSSPSTSSYTQYF. The CDR3 nucleotides are TGTGCCAGCAGTTCCCCCTCGACTAGCTCGTATACGCAGTATTTT.

This clonotype was recorded many times. This chain's CDR3 is CATSMGRTDTQYF. CDR3 in DNA: TGTGCCACCAGCATGGGACGGACAGATACGCAGTATTTT. The chain carries TRBV15 and TRBJ2-3, with D perhaps TRBD1 or TRBD2 (5 bases each). V dropped 4 bases and J dropped 3 bases, with 8 bases sitting between them. The CDR3 is made up of 13 amino acids. Per the germline V gene, CDR1 is LNHNV and CDR2 is YYDKDF (reference sequence).

The chain carries TRBV6-5 and TRBJ2-7; D is possibly TRBD1 (5 bases). The length of the CDR3 is 11 residues. Between the trimmed V and J ends, which lost 5 bases and 7 bases, there was a span of 9 bases. The germline V gene encodes CDR1 MNHEY and CDR2 SVGAGI. This CDR3 is CASSRGTEQYF. The CDR3 DNA sequence: TGTGCCAGCAGTAGGGGTACGGAGCAGTACTTC.

The sample holds a few counts of this clonotype. CDR3 sequence reads: CAWSLPVGTEAFF. In DNA form, the CDR3 reads TGTGCCTGGAGCCTTCCTGTGGGAACTGAAGCTTTCTTT. The chain is built from TRBV30 and TRBJ1-1; no firm D call. V lost 3 bases and J 5 bases, leaving 13 bases between the germline ends. This CDR3 is built from 13 residues. Looked up from germline, CDR1 is GTSNPN and CDR2 is SVGIG (reference sequence).

The chain couples TRBV5-4 to TRBJ1-5; D gene uncertain. The CDR3 totals 15 residues. Per germline, CDR1 SGHNT and CDR2 YYREEE (reference sequence). CDR3 residues: CARLSQGFRNQPQHF. DNA of the CDR3: TGTGCAAGACTCAGCCAAGGGTTTCGCAATCAGCCCCAGCATTTT.

This clonotype was recorded many times. The rearrangement joins TRBV12-3 or TRBV12-4 to TRBJ2-2, with 9 bases identical to TRBD1. The ends lost 4 bases at V and 1 base at J; junction bases unmatched: 1. This CDR3 has 15 amino acids. CDR3 region: CASSWGQGNTGELFF. The CDR3 nucleotides are TGTGCCAGCAGTTGGGGACAGGGGAACACCGGGGAGCTGTTTTTT.

This clonotype came up many times. This chain joins TRBV18 and TRBJ2-7; 7 bases agree with TRBD1. CDR1 is KGHSH, CDR2 LQKENI, per germline. The CDR3 covers 17 residues. Trimming took 6 bases from V and 1 from J; bases not matched to a gene: 15. The CDR3 region has the DNA TGTGCCAGCTCCCAATCAATAAACCGGGACAGATCCTACGAGCAGTACTTC. This codes for CASSQSINRDRSYEQYF.